The 19 T cell receptor beta chains given below trace back to one sample, sequenced in a study of blood T cell repertoires in COVID-19 (dated by TCRdb to the early 2020s). Library creation used the immunoSEQ multiplex PCR assay. TCRdb provides this immuneACCESS table in a form limited to in-frame rearrangements. Some clones are lacking; in checked studies, under half of them reflect an unresolved V gene, and why the rest are absent is not known. This sample has hundreds of thousands of clones in its table, and around 91% of those were observed once. Of the sample, 2.5% to 4% is held by the ten largest clones. Sequencing was carried out using peripheral blood. Source of these receptors: a woman aged 18-29 years who had recovered from COVID-19.

This chain connects TRBV6-1 to TRBJ1-6; 9 bases map to TRBD1. The V gene end was trimmed by 2 bases and the J gene end by 7 bases; junction bases not matched to a gene: 9. Germline loops: CDR1 MNHNS, CDR2 SASEGT. The CDR3 contains 17 residues. The CDR3 nucleotides read TGTGCCAGCAGTGAATTGCGTGACGGGACAGGGAATTCACCCCTCCACTTT. It is translated as CASSELRDGTGNSPLHF.

The J gene is TRBJ2-1, the V gene TRBV11-3, with D perhaps TRBD2 (6 bases). The CDR3 has 15 amino acids. Germline V gene data show CDR1 as SGHNT and CDR2 as YENEEA. V shed 1 base and J shed 6 bases, with 13 bases lying between them. CDR3 nucleotides: TGTGCCAGCAGCTTAGCAGCGGTGGAGGGCAATGAGCAGTTCTTC. This translates into CASSLAAVEGNEQFF.

The rearrangement joins TRBV28 to TRBJ2-1; 8 nucleotides align to TRBD2. This CDR3 comprises 14 residues. The trim removed 5 bases at V and 9 bases at J, leaving 9 bases unmatched. Germline V gene sequence: CDR1 MDHEN, CDR2 SYDVKM. The DNA for the CDR3 is TGTGCCAGCAGTGCCCTGGGACTAGGTGGTGAGCAGTTCTTC. Translation: CASSALGLGGEQFF.

This sequence joins TRBV5-4 and TRBJ2-3; the D gene is possibly TRBD2 (5 bases). Germline CDR1 is SGHNT and CDR2 is YYREEE (reference sequence). This CDR3 has 13 residues. Between the trimmed V and J ends, which lost 9 bases and 4 bases, there was a span of 15 bases. For the CDR3, the DNA is TGTGCCACCCGACTTGGGAGTGCAGATACGCAGTATTTT. It is translated as CATRLGSADTQYF.

A remark on this clone: This CDR3 is also generated by other DNA sequences in the sample. The genes are TRBV20-1 and TRBJ2-1, with D uncertain. Germline V lookup: CDR1 DFQATT, CDR2 SNEGSKA (reference sequence). The CDR3 runs to 11 residues. Trimming left V 3 bases short and J 3 bases short, with 3 bases between. CDR3 amino acids: CSASLYNEQFF. The CDR3 region has the DNA TGCAGTGCTAGTCTCTACAATGAGCAGTTCTTC.

The J gene is TRBJ2-1, the V gene TRBV9; the D gene is possibly TRBD2 (6 bases). This CDR3 contains 14 residues. V was cut by 0 bases and J by 8 bases, with 12 bases left in between. Germline V gene data show CDR1 as SGDLS and CDR2 as YYNGEE. The CDR3 DNA is TGTGCCAGCAGCGTAGCCACTAGCTTGGATGAGCAGTTCTTC. Its protein product is CASSVATSLDEQFF.

The chain links TRBV19 to TRBJ2-3; 15 bases fit TRBD2. The V and J ends lost 4 bases and 4 bases, in that order; junction bases with no gene match: 3. The CDR3 runs to 16 residues. Germline V lookup: CDR1 LNHDA, CDR2 SQIVND (reference sequence). CDR3 protein: CASSTGLAGGPDTQYF. CDR3 nucleotide sequence: TGTGCCAGTAGTACCGGACTAGCGGGAGGGCCAGATACGCAGTATTTT. The variable domain in full, with the rest retrieved from reference TRBV19 and TRBJ2-3, is DGGITQSPKYLFRKEGQNVTLSCEQNLNHDAMYWYRQDPGQGLRLIYYSQIVNDFQKGDIAEGYSVSREKKESFPLTVTSAQKNPTAFYLCASSTGLAGGPDTQYFGPGTRLTVL.

This chain uses TRBV14 with TRBJ1-1, with TRBD1 matching 8 bases. The germline V gene encodes CDR1 SGHDN and CDR2 FVKESK. V lost 2 bases and J lost 0; bases outside the gene matches: 5. The CDR3 runs to 16 residues. As DNA, the CDR3 is TGTGCCAGCAGCCAACTCGGACAGGGACTGAACACTGAAGCTTTCTTT. This translates into CASSQLGQGLNTEAFF.

The J gene is TRBJ2-7, the V gene TRBV6-6, with 7 bases lining up with TRBD2. Germline V CDR1 and CDR2: MNHNY, SVGAGI (reference sequence). With V trimmed by 0 bases and J by 3 bases, 8 bases remained unmatched. There are 16 residues in the CDR3. The CDR3 region has the DNA TGTGCCAGCAGTTACTCCCCAGGCGGGAGTAACTACGAGCAGTACGTC. Residues: CASSYSPGGSNYEQYV.

The V and J genes are TRBV4-3 and TRBJ1-1; weak D call: TRBD1 (5 bases). Between the trimmed V and J ends, which lost 0 bases and 0 bases, there was a span of 8 bases. Germline CDR1 reads LGHNA; CDR2 reads YSLEER. The CDR3 is 15 amino acids. CDR3 DNA: TGCGCCAGCAGCCAAGAGGGGGGACTGAACACTGAAGCTTTCTTT. This sequence encodes CASSQEGGLNTEAFF.

The chain links TRBV27 to TRBJ2-6; 7 nucleotides align to TRBD1. The CDR3 is 15 amino acids. Germline CDR1 and CDR2: MNHEY and SMNVEV (reference sequence). The V segment lost 7 bases and the J segment 4 bases; nucleotides outside the gene matches: 7. CDR3 DNA sequence: TGTGCCAGCAAGAGAAAGGGGGCCGGGGCCAACGTCCTGACTTTC. Its translation: CASKRKGAGANVLTF.

This chain joins TRBV7-2 and TRBJ1-2; 8 positions agree with TRBD1. V lost 3 bases and J lost 8; bases outside the gene matches: 5. CDR1 SGHTA and CDR2 FQGNSA come from the germline V gene. The CDR3 is made up of 13 amino acids. CDR3 bases: TGTGCCAGCAGCTTGAGGACAGGGCACGGCTACACCTTC. Its translation: CASSLRTGHGYTF.

The chain has TRBV7-9 and TRBJ2-5, with 7 bases aligning to TRBD1. V lost 5 bases and J lost 1; bases outside the gene matches: 4. Germline values: CDR1 SEHNR, CDR2 FQNEAQ (reference sequence). The CDR3 runs to 14 residues. The CDR3 region has the DNA TGTGCCAGCAGCACAGACAGGGTCCAAGAGACCCAGTACTTC. This codes for CASSTDRVQETQYF.

The chain couples TRBV14 to TRBJ2-3; 13 positions match TRBD2. Germline CDR1 SGHDN, CDR2 FVKESK. V dropped 3 bases and J dropped 3; count of bases not matched to a gene: 3. This CDR3 comprises 16 residues. This CDR3 is CASSHWTSGSTDTQYF. CDR3 in DNA: TGTGCCAGCAGCCACTGGACTAGCGGGAGTACAGATACGCAGTATTTT.

This chain uses TRBV30 with TRBJ1-1; 10 bases are shared with TRBD1. The J segment lost 5 bases and the V segment lost 5 bases, leaving 8 bases of the junction unmatched. CDR3 length: 14 amino acids. Per germline, CDR1 GTSNPN and CDR2 SVGIG (reference sequence). The CDR3 here is CAWVWGTGVTEAFF. The CDR3 bases are TGTGCCTGGGTTTGGGGGACAGGGGTGACTGAAGCTTTCTTT. Full variable domain (outside the CDR3, taken from reference TRBV30 and TRBJ1-1): SQTIHQWPATLVQPVGSPLSLECTVEGTSNPNLYWYRQAAGRGLQLLFYSVGIGQISSEVPQNLSASRPQDRQFILSSKKLLLSDSGFYLCAWVWGTGVTEAFFGQGTRLTVV.

This chain joins TRBV5-1 and TRBJ2-5; 7 nucleotides align to TRBD2. CDR1 SGHRS and CDR2 YFSETQ come from the germline V gene. J lost 1 base, V lost 1 base, and 4 bases had no gene match. There are 15 residues in the CDR3. The CDR3 DNA sequence: TGCGCCAGCAGCTTGAGGTCTAGCGGCCAAGAGACCCAGTACTTC. Translation: CASSLRSSGQETQYF.

J is TRBJ1-1 and V is TRBV4-1; D not certain. Per germline, CDR1 MGHRA and CDR2 YSYEKL. Trimming removed 0 bases from V and 1 base from J, with 3 bases in between. The length of the CDR3 is 13 residues. The CDR3 nucleotides read TGCGCCAGCAGCCAAGAACAGAACACTGAAGCTTTCTTT. Its translation is CASSQEQNTEAFF.

This chain uses TRBV10-3 with TRBJ2-1; 15 bases align to TRBD2. CDR3 length: 15 amino acids. With V trimmed by 5 bases and J by 10 bases, 6 bases remained unmatched. Germline CDR1 ENHRY, CDR2 SYGVKD. The CDR3 bases are TGTGCCATCAGTCGGACTAGCGGGAGGGCTGGGGAGCAGTTCTTC. It codes for CAISRTSGRAGEQFF.

This rearrangement joins TRBV27 to TRBJ1-5; 10 bases line up with TRBD1. CDR3 size: 16 residues. Germline CDR1 is MNHEY and CDR2 is SMNVEV (reference sequence). Germline trimming cut 1 base from V and 6 bases from J; bases unmatched to any gene: 6. This chain's CDR3 is CASSLYGTGVFQPQHF. CDR3 in DNA: TGTGCCAGCAGTTTATACGGGACAGGGGTGTTTCAGCCCCAGCATTTT.